A selection of T cell receptor beta chains follows, all from one sample in a study of T cells in Graves' hyperthyroidism and ophthalmopathy. TCRdb re-called the multiplex PCR reads through MiXCR, storing one row per CDR3 protein. The sample shows 400,000 to 550,000 distinct CDR3 sequences, around 24% of them seen only once. Specimen: blood. The receptors derive from a woman aged 25 to 39 with Graves' ophthalmopathy. Both conserved end residues are part of each CDR3. A D gene is named only where the DNA matches it firmly. Clone size is not always given. Where it is, it says once, few, many or a class for expanded clones.

j_gene: TRBJ1-1; d_gene: -; v_gene: TRBV7-2; abundance: many; CDR3aa: CASPTKWDTEAFF; CDR3nt: TGTGCCAGCCCGACAAAATGGGACACTGAAGCTTTCTTT
j_gene: TRBJ1-1; d_gene: -; v_gene: TRBV20-1; abundance: -; CDR3aa: CSATYDREQAFF; CDR3nt: TGCAGTGCTACCTACGACCGGGAGCAAGCTTTCTTT
j_gene: TRBJ2-5; d_gene: TRBD2; v_gene: TRBV6-5; abundance: many; CDR3aa: CASSYSGTSGVETQYF; CDR3nt: TGTGCCAGCAGTTACTCTGGGACTAGCGGGGTGGAGACCCAGTACTTC
j_gene: TRBJ2-7; d_gene: TRBD2; v_gene: TRBV5-1; abundance: -; CDR3aa: CASSLSSGSPAVEQYF; CDR3nt: TGCGCCAGCAGCTTAAGTAGCGGGAGCCCCGCGGTCGAGCAGTACTTC
j_gene: TRBJ2-5; d_gene: -; v_gene: TRBV27; abundance: many; CDR3aa: CASSLGAAQYF; CDR3nt: TGTGCCAGCAGTTTAGGGGCGGCCCAGTACTTC
j_gene: TRBJ1-3; d_gene: TRBD1; v_gene: TRBV30; abundance: -; CDR3aa: CAWSGGQSSGNTIYF; CDR3nt: TGTGCCTGGAGTGGGGGACAGAGCTCTGGAAACACCATATATTTT
j_gene: TRBJ2-3; d_gene: TRBD2; v_gene: TRBV20-1; abundance: once; CDR3aa: CSAQRGGTDTQYF; CDR3nt: TGCAGTGCTCAGCGGGGGGGCACAGATACGCAGTATTTT
j_gene: TRBJ2-5; d_gene: TRBD2; v_gene: TRBV5-1; abundance: many; CDR3aa: CASSSGTSKETQYF; CDR3nt: TGCGCCAGCAGCTCCGGGACTAGCAAGGAGACCCAGTACTTC
j_gene: TRBJ1-2; d_gene: -; v_gene: TRBV30; abundance: many; CDR3aa: CAYSPGYGYTF; CDR3nt: TGTGCCTACTCCCCTGGGTACGGCTACACCTTC
j_gene: TRBJ2-2; d_gene: -; v_gene: TRBV5-6; abundance: many; CDR3aa: CASSLLGDAGELFF; CDR3nt: TGTGCCAGCAGCTTATTAGGAGACGCCGGGGAGCTGTTTTTT
j_gene: TRBJ1-1; d_gene: -; v_gene: TRBV20-1; abundance: many; CDR3aa: CSARDDLHTEAFF; CDR3nt: TGCAGTGCTAGAGACGACCTCCACACTGAAGCTTTCTTT
j_gene: TRBJ1-2; d_gene: -; v_gene: TRBV5-1; abundance: many; CDR3aa: CASSLALSGAYGYTF; CDR3nt: TGCGCCAGCAGCTTGGCCCTTTCAGGGGCCTATGGCTACACCTTC